A single sample is the source of the 27 T cell receptor beta chains below, sequenced in a study of T cells in Graves' hyperthyroidism and ophthalmopathy. Amplification of TCR beta CDR3 regions used RNA as the template. During a first-round RT-PCR of the TCR CDR3, the HTBI primer set was used. MiXCR, run by TCRdb on the multiplex PCR reads, gives a single entry per CDR3 protein. The repertoire consists of 530,000 or so distinct CDR3 sequences, with around a quarter occurring once and the leading ten covering about 10%. What was sequenced was blood. These receptors were taken from a woman in her twenties or thirties with Graves' ophthalmopathy.

This clonotype has at least ten counts. The rearrangement uses TRBV10-3 and TRBJ1-5; D not resolved. Trimming removed 3 bases from V and 4 bases from J, with 4 bases in between. Germline V gene sequence: CDR1 ENHRY, CDR2 SYGVKD. CDR3 size: 12 residues. CDR3 DNA sequence: TGTGCCATCAGTGACCCTAATCAGCCCCAGCATTTT. Encoded protein: CAISDPNQPQHF.

The rearrangement uses TRBV6-2 or TRBV6-3 and TRBJ2-7, with 11 bases that match TRBD1. V shed 6 bases, J shed 2 bases, and the junction held 15 bases outside the gene matches. CDR1 MNHEY and CDR2 SVGEGT come from the germline V gene. The CDR3 is 18 residues long. The CDR3 loop is CASSQVKAGQGVPYEQYF. The CDR3, as DNA: TGTGCCAGCAGCCAAGTAAAGGCGGGACAGGGGGTCCCCTACGAGCAGTACTTC.

The rearrangement uses TRBV7-2 and TRBJ1-5; D might be TRBD1 (6 bases). Trimming shortened V by 0 bases and J by 2 bases, and 11 bases separated the two germline ends. Germline-derived CDR1 and CDR2 are SGHTA and FQGNSA. This CDR3 comprises 16 residues. The CDR3 reads CASSLAGAGGNQPQHF. Here the CDR3 DNA reads TGTGCCAGCAGCTTAGCGGGGGCAGGGGGCAATCAGCCCCAGCATTTT.

In the case of this clonotype: This may be a read error: a much more frequent sequence differs by one nucleotide. V and J are TRBV12-5 and TRBJ2-5, with D unclear. V was clipped by 0 bases and J by 6 bases, with 11 bases between them. Germline values: CDR1 LGHNT, CDR2 FRNRAP. The CDR3 runs to 14 residues. The CDR3 is CASGLVDWEQTQYF. CDR3 bases: TGTGCTAGTGGTTTGGTAGACTGGGAACAGACCCAGTACTTC. Full variable domain (missing parts from reference TRBV12-5 and TRBJ2-5): DARVTQTPRHKVTEMGQEVTMRCQPILGHNTVFWYRQTMMQGLELLAYFRNRAPLDDSGMPKDRFSAEMPDATLATLKIQPSEPRDSAVYFCASGLVDWEQTQYFGPGTRLLVL.

In its sample, this clonotype was seen many times. The chain joins TRBV18 to TRBJ2-7, with a tentative D call TRBD2 (5 bases). CDR3 length equals 15 residues. Deletions cut 5 bases from V and 4 bases from J, with 18 bases between. In germline, CDR1 is KGHSH, CDR2 LQKENI. Here the CDR3 reads CASSTGTSPRYEQYF. The CDR3 DNA follows: TGTGCCAGCTCAACGGGAACGTCGCCCCGTTACGAGCAGTACTTC.

This clonotype was seen repeatedly, ten times or more. This chain links TRBV12-3 or TRBV12-4 with TRBJ1-3; tentatively, D is TRBD1 (5 bases). Trimming pared 6 bases from V and 4 bases from J, leaving 10 bases between. The CDR3 covers 13 residues. CDR3 DNA: TGTGCCAGCAGCGGGACGGCCGGAAACACCATATATTTT. This sequence encodes CASSGTAGNTIYF.

This clonotype was seen many times. V and J are TRBV4-1 and TRBJ1-1; D unresolved. This CDR3 is built from 13 residues. Between the trimmed V and J ends, which lost 2 bases and 4 bases, there was a span of 8 bases. Germline CDR1 and CDR2: MGHRA and YSYEKL. The CDR3 is CASSQFGITEAFF. CDR3 bases: TGCGCCAGCAGCCAATTTGGTATCACTGAAGCTTTCTTT.

Ten or more counts support this clonotype. The chain uses TRBV7-9 and TRBJ1-2, with a possible D match to TRBD1 (5 bases). The V gene lost 8 bases and the J gene lost 8 bases, with 12 bases spanning the gap. Germline assignment: CDR1 SEHNR and CDR2 FQNEAQ (reference sequence). The CDR3 spans 11 residues. CDR3 protein: CASQGPRGYTF. The CDR3 region has the DNA TGTGCCAGCCAGGGCCCGCGAGGCTACACCTTC.

This clonotype was found a few times. The rearrangement uses TRBV20-1 and TRBJ2-7; no definite D call. The CDR3 is 15 residues long. V was trimmed by 0 bases and J by 1 base, leaving 13 bases between them. CDR1 is DFQATT and CDR2 is SNEGSKA in the germline V gene (reference sequence). DNA of the CDR3: TGCAGTGCTAGAGAGTTTAGGGTTCTTTCCTACGAGCAGTACTTC. Translated, it gives CSAREFRVLSYEQYF.

The rearrangement joins TRBV4-2 to TRBJ2-7; 11 bases are a match to TRBD1. Looked up from germline, CDR1 is LGHNA and CDR2 is YNFKEQ. After removal of 0 bases from V and 7 bases from J, the junction contained 8 bases not matched to a gene. The CDR3 extends over 16 amino acids. CDR3 residues: CASSQEITGTGGEQYF. CDR3 sequence (DNA): TGTGCCAGCAGCCAAGAAATCACCGGGACAGGGGGAGAGCAGTACTTC.

This clonotype was found many times. V and J are TRBV6-2 or TRBV6-3 and TRBJ1-5, with D perhaps matching TRBD1 (6 bases). Germline loops: CDR1 MNHEY, CDR2 SVGEGT. The CDR3 runs 17 residues. The ends were cut back, 0 bases at V and 3 bases at J, with 15 bases in the middle. In nucleotides, the CDR3 is TGTGCCAGCAGTTACTCCGGGGGCAGGGCGACCAATCAGCCCCAGCATTTT. It is translated as CASSYSGGRATNQPQHF.

Regarding this clonotype: This clone may be a read error of a much larger clone one base away. The chain's CDR3 is CASGISAYSNQPQHF. CDR3 sequence (DNA): TGTGCCAGTGGGATTTCGGCTTATAGCAATCAGCCCCAGCATTTT. V is TRBV19 and J is TRBJ1-5; no definite D call. The CDR3 totals 15 residues. Trimming removed 8 bases from V and 0 bases from J, with 14 bases in between. Germline assignment: CDR1 LNHDA and CDR2 SQIVND (reference sequence).

The V gene is TRBV11-2, the J gene TRBJ2-5; the match to TRBD2 covers 14 bases. The CDR3 is 19 residues long. Germline V lookup: CDR1 SGHAT, CDR2 FQNNGV. J gave up 4 bases and V 5 bases, and 15 bases lay outside the gene matches. Written as DNA, the CDR3 is TGTGCCAGCAGCCTCGGGACTAGCGGGAGTCGGTTCGGATCAGAGACCCAGTACTTC. Translated, it gives CASSLGTSGSRFGSETQYF.

This clonotype was observed at least ten times. The chain employs TRBV6-5 and TRBJ1-1; D remains ambiguous. Germline V gene sequence: CDR1 MNHEY, CDR2 SVGAGI. The CDR3 has 16 residues. Trimming shortened V by 4 bases and J by 0 bases, and 15 bases separated the two germline ends. The CDR3 region is CASSWGDGSMNTEAFF. The CDR3, as DNA: TGTGCCAGCAGTTGGGGTGACGGGTCGATGAACACTGAAGCTTTCTTT.

This clonotype showed up many times. The V and J genes are TRBV5-1 and TRBJ2-5; no reliable D call. The V gene lost 0 bases and the J gene lost 5 bases, with 14 bases spanning the gap. This CDR3 region has 15 residues. Germline loops: CDR1 SGHRS, CDR2 YFSETQ. This chain's CDR3 is CASSLDVTAVETQYF. The CDR3 region has the DNA TGCGCCAGCAGCTTGGACGTCACGGCGGTCGAGACCCAGTACTTC.

This clonotype was detected many times. This chain uses TRBV6-2 or TRBV6-3 with TRBJ2-7; D may be TRBD1 (5 bases). Between the trimmed V and J ends, which lost 6 bases and 0 bases, there was a span of 9 bases. This CDR3 is built from 13 residues. From germline, CDR1 is MNHEY and CDR2 SVGEGT. The CDR3 sequence is CASSPDTSYEQYF. The CDR3 DNA sequence: TGTGCCAGCAGCCCGGACACCTCCTACGAGCAGTACTTC.

The chain recombines TRBV28 with TRBJ2-7; D is unclear. V lost 5 bases, J lost 8 bases, and 13 bases lay in between. The V gene's germline CDR1 is MDHEN and CDR2 SYDVKM. The CDR3 contains 12 residues. The CDR3 spells CASSIGLIQQYF. The CDR3 region has the DNA TGTGCCAGCAGTATCGGGTTAATTCAGCAGTACTTC.

This clonotype appeared a few times. J is TRBJ1-1 and V is TRBV7-2, with TRBD1 as a possible D gene (5 bases). V was shortened by 0 bases and J by 5 bases, with 16 bases between the two germline ends. This CDR3 is 16 amino acids long. Germline-derived CDR1 and CDR2 are SGHTA and FQGNSA. CDR3 protein: CASSLARPPQGTEAFF. The CDR3, as DNA: TGTGCCAGCAGCTTAGCACGGCCTCCTCAGGGAACTGAAGCTTTCTTT. Full variable domain (outside the CDR3, taken from reference TRBV7-2 and TRBJ1-1): GAGVSQSPSNKVTEKGKDVELRCDPISGHTALYWYRQSLGQGLEFLIYFQGNSAPDKSGLPSDRFSAERTGGSVSTLTIQRTQQEDSAVYLCASSLARPPQGTEAFFGQGTRLTVV.

This clonotype occurred many times. The chain uses TRBV7-2 and TRBJ2-7; D remains unclear. The V end lost 5 bases, the J end lost 3 bases, and 11 bases lay between the germline ends. The CDR3 length is 13 residues. From germline, CDR1 is SGHTA and CDR2 FQGNSA. CDR3 DNA sequence: TGTGCCAGCAGCCCCGCCCCTAGCTACGAGCAGTACTTC. It yields the protein CASSPAPSYEQYF.

This clonotype was found many times. Sequence at one end of the junction differs from germline and may be a read error. Here the CDR3 DNA reads TGTGCCAGCAGTCCTTGGACGGGGAACACTGAAGTTTTCTTT. This sequence encodes CASSPWTGNTEVFF. This sequence joins TRBV6-1 and TRBJ1-1; D gene unclear. Germline assignment: CDR1 MNHNS and CDR2 SASEGT. There are 14 residues in the CDR3.

The chain uses TRBV6-2 or TRBV6-3 and TRBJ2-5; a possible D gene is TRBD1 (5 bases). Between the trimmed V and J ends, which lost 0 bases and 4 bases, there was a span of 9 bases. Germline V CDR1 and CDR2: MNHEY, SVGEGT. The CDR3 is 14 amino acids. This CDR3 reads CASSYSMQGETQYF. CDR3 nucleotides: TGTGCCAGCAGTTACTCGATGCAGGGAGAGACCCAGTACTTC.

This clonotype was observed at least ten times. This chain uses TRBV7-9 with TRBJ2-5; the match to TRBD1 covers 7 bases. Trimming cost V 8 bases and J 5 bases; bases outside gene matches: 17. Looked up from germline, CDR1 is SEHNR and CDR2 is FQNEAQ (reference sequence). This CDR3 region has 16 residues. The CDR3 region has the DNA TGTGCCAGCGGACGAATAAGGGACAGCCTCGGGGAGACCCAGTACTTC. The encoded protein is CASGRIRDSLGETQYF.

In its sample, this clonotype was seen many times. This sequence joins TRBV6-1 and TRBJ2-7; unclear D gene. The germline V and J ends were trimmed by 4 bases and 4 bases, with 11 bases remaining between them. Looked up from germline, CDR1 is MNHNS and CDR2 is SASEGT. This CDR3 contains 13 residues. CDR3 nucleotides: TGTGCCAGCAGTGTGGCCTCAAGGTACGAGCAGTACTTC. This gives the protein CASSVASRYEQYF.

This clonotype appeared many times. A clone one base away is much larger, so this may be a read error. This sequence joins TRBV12-3 or TRBV12-4 and TRBJ2-2; D is unclear. The CDR3 has 14 residues. V was pared by 3 bases and J by 4 bases, with 9 bases between. In nucleotides, the CDR3 is TGTGCCAGCAGTTTCGGCGATATCACCGGGGAGCTGTTTTTT. Its protein is CASSFGDITGELFF.

In this sample, this clonotype turned up many times. The chain employs TRBV12-3 or TRBV12-4 and TRBJ1-1; D ambiguous. Trimming cost V 6 bases and J 2 bases, with 13 bases left between them. This CDR3 has 14 residues. The CDR3 sequence is CASRGISANTEAFF. The DNA for the CDR3 is TGTGCCAGCAGGGGGATATCAGCCAACACTGAAGCTTTCTTT.

This clonotype showed up just a few times. The chain is built from TRBV28 and TRBJ1-2; the match to TRBD1 covers 7 bases. Germline V gene data show CDR1 as MDHEN and CDR2 as SYDVKM. V shed 5 bases, J shed 4 bases, and the junction held 7 bases outside the gene matches. This CDR3 has 14 amino acids. The CDR3 sequence: CASSTEGQSYGYTF. DNA of the CDR3: TGTGCCAGCAGTACCGAGGGACAGAGCTATGGCTACACCTTC.

About this clonotype: This may arise from a read error, as a much more abundant clone is one base away. This sequence joins TRBV5-1 and TRBJ2-7, with D possibly matching TRBD2 (6 bases). The germline gives CDR1 SGHRS, CDR2 YFSETQ. The CDR3 covers 14 residues. V was trimmed by 7 bases and J by 2 bases, leaving 16 bases between them. The CDR3 protein is CASCSGLGPYEQYF. The CDR3 DNA reads as TGCGCCAGCTGCTCGGGACTCGGCCCCTACGAGCAGTACTTC. The whole variable domain, filled in from reference TRBV5-1 and TRBJ2-7, reads KAGVTQTPRYLIKTRGQQVTLSCSPISGHRSVSWYQQTPGQGLQFLFEYFSETQRNKGNFPGRFSGRQFSNSRSEMNVSTLELGDSALYLCASCSGLGPYEQYFGPGTRLTVT.